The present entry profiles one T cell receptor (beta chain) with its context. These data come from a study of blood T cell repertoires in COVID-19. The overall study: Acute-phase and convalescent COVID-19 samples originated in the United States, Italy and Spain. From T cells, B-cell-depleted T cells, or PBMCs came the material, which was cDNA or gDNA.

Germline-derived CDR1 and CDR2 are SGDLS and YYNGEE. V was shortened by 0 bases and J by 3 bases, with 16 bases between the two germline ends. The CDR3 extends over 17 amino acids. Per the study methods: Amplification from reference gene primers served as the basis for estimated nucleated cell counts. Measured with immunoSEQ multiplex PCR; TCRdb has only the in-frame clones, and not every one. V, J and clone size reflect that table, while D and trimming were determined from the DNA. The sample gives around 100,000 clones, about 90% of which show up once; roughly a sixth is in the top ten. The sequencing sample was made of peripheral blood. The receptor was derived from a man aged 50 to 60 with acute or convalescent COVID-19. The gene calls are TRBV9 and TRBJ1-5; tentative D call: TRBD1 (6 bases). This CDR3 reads CASSVDGGAGNNQPQHF. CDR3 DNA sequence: TGTGCCAGCAGCGTAGATGGGGGGGCGGGCAACAATCAGCCCCAGCATTTT. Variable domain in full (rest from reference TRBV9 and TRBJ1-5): DSGVTQTPKHLITATGQRVTLRCSPRSGDLSVYWYQQSLDQGLQFLIQYYNGEERAKGNILERFSAQQFPDLHSELNLSSLELGDSALYFCASSVDGGAGNNQPQHFGDGTRLSIL.